This T cell receptor beta chain appears in the sequencing data of a study of T cell responses to AZD1222 COVID-19 vaccine. General observations from the study: Nearly half of unique spike-specific TCRs reportedly avoided B.1.351 and B.1.1.7 mutated regions.

Method: immunoSEQ multiplex PCR; TCRdb's copy keeps in-frame clones and lacks some. This sample yields 75,000 to 100,000 clones, of which roughly 90% are seen a single time; approximately 25% belongs to the top ten. Trimming took off 7 bases at V and 6 bases at J, with 19 bases between the two ends. Germline CDR1 reads KGHDR; CDR2 reads SFDVKD. The CDR3 has 15 residues. Points on this clone: The target antigen is unknown.

This specimen was peripheral blood, taken on day 0 of AZD1222 vaccination. This chain links TRBV24-1 with TRBJ2-3; a possible D gene is TRBD1 (5 bases). This receptor was identified in an adult in good health. The CDR3 is CATSDLLDKIDTQYF. The CDR3 DNA is TGTGCCACCAGCGACCTGTTGGACAAAATCGATACGCAGTATTTT.